This TCR beta chain was sequenced in a study of CD8+CD57+ T cells in acquired aplastic anemia. Study information: Mean DNA quantity obtained from sorted CD4+ and CD8+ cells was about 3.2 ug.

Selection for sequencing was limited to patients who had shown CD8+CD57+ cell expansion by flow cytometry. Patients, without exception, had severe acquired aplastic anemia. Each patient gave a blood sample that was collected before any therapy had been received. The germline CDR1 and CDR2 sequences are LNHNV and YYDKDF (reference sequence). The germline V and J ends were trimmed by 5 bases and 7 bases, with 10 bases remaining between them. The CDR3 extends over 12 amino acids. Genomic DNA templated the TCR beta VDJ and CDR3 profiling. TCRdb fed the reads into MiXCR, producing one record per CDR3 protein. The table shows roughly 250,000 distinct CDR3 sequences, with around 45% occurring only once. Details on this clonotype: The antigen remains unidentified.

Whole-study findings and limits: A significant difference in CD8+ Simpson's diversity between patients and controls was not found.

The clonotype comes from a human donor with aplastic anemia. Sequencing was carried out using sorted CD4+, CD8+, or CD8+CD57+ T cells (not recorded which) from PBMCs. The chain links TRBV15 to TRBJ2-3; D is unclear. CDR3 DNA: TGTGCCACCAGCGGTTTGGGGAATACGCAGTATTTT. It encodes CATSGLGNTQYF.